The clone carrying this T cell receptor beta chain appeared many times. The antigen is undetermined. The junction and the germline gene differ at one end; a read error may be behind it. The sample originates from a study of T-cell memory formation after mild COVID-19. Study-level information: Across donors, TCR clusters were largely donor specific. Findings and limits, study-wide: There was no confirmation that second-wave clones peaking on day 37 were SARS-CoV-2 specific. Mainly CM and EM harbored the contracting CD4+ clones; mainly EMRA harbored the CD8+ ones.

Germline V gene sequence: CDR1 LGHNA, CDR2 YSLEER. CDR3 length equals 15 residues. With constant-segment primers, 5'RACE yielded cDNA libraries of TCR alpha and TCR beta that carried sample barcodes and UMIs. MiXCR was run by TCRdb on the 5' RACE reads, yielding one entry per CDR3 protein. The table includes about 350,000 distinct CDR3 sequences, around a fifth detected once. The rearrangement links TRBV4-3 to TRBJ1-2, with D possibly TRBD1 on 5 matching bases. The sample was PBMCs or a T cell subset sorted from them (not recorded which). This sequence originates from a man aged 18-30 years who had mild COVID-19 (a few samples of this study predate the infection). Cell type and time point are not known. The CDR3 spells CASSQDWGGNSGYTF. In DNA, the CDR3 is TGCGCCAGCAGCCAAGATTGGGGGGGGAACTCTGGCTACACCTTC.